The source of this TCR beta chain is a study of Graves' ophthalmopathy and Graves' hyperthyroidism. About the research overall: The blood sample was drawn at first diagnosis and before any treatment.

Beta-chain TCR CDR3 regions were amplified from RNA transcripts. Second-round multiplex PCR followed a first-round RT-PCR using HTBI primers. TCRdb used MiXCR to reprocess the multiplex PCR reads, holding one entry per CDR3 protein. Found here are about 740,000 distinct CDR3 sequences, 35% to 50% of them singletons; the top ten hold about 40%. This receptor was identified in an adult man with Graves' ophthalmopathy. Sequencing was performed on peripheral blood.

The CDR3 protein is CASSKTSGGSVETQYF. As DNA, the CDR3 is TGTGCCAGCAGCAAAACTAGCGGGGGATCGGTAGAGACCCAGTACTTC. This chain joins TRBV7-2 and TRBJ2-5; 11 bases line up with TRBD2. Trimming cost V 5 bases and J 4 bases; bases outside gene matches: 9. The CDR3 runs 16 residues. From germline, CDR1 is SGHTA and CDR2 FQGNSA.